This TCR beta chain was captured by sequencing in a study of shared clonotypes between healthy human individuals. Overall study findings and caveats: The sharing of 4.5% to 6.5% of naive CD4 clonotypes was seen across a few donors. It was the few donors that limited the genetic and exposure-history diversity represented. Relative to clonotypes present in all four donors, those not shared had lower generation probabilities.

Germline lookup yields CDR1 GTSNPN and CDR2 SVGIG (reference sequence). There are 14 residues in the CDR3. V lost 0 bases to trimming and J lost 5 bases, with 14 bases between them. Worth noting for this clone: Antigen: not known.

Per the original data handling: Junction-only sequences produced by ImmunoSEQ had no quality scores, so filtering differed. Sequencing was performed with immunoSEQ multiplex PCR; in TCRdb, only in-frame clones are kept and a portion is missing. The DNA gave D and trimming, while V, J and clone size come from that table. The top ten hold about 0.13% of the sample, which has more than 2 million clones, roughly 94% seen once. This TCR came from a man aged 18-30 years in good health. The chain employs TRBV30 and TRBJ2-7; tentatively, D is TRBD1 (5 bases). Sequencing input: naive CD4+ T cells sorted from blood. Regarding subset: CD45RA+ positively selected. CDR3 nucleotide sequence: TGTGCCTGGAGTGTAGGGCTCAGGGTTCACGAGCAGTACTTC. It is translated as CAWSVGLRVHEQYF.